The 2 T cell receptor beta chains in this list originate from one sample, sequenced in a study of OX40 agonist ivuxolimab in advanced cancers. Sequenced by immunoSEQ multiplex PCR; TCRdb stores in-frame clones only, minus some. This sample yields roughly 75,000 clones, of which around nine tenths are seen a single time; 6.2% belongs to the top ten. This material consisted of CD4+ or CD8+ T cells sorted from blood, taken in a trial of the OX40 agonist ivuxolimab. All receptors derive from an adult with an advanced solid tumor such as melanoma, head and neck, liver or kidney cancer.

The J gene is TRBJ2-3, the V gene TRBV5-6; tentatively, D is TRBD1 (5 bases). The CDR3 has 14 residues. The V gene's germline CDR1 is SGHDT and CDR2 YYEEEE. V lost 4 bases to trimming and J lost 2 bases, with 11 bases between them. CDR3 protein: CASSPGPITDTQYF. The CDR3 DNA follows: TGTGCCAGCAGCCCAGGGCCCATCACAGATACGCAGTATTTT.

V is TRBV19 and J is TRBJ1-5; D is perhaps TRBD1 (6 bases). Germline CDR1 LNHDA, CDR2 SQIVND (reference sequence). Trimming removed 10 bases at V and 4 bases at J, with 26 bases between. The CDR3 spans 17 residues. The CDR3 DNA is TGTGCCACCAAACGGACAGCGATTATTGGGGAAAATCAGCCCCAGCATTTT. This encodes CATKRTAIIGENQPQHF.